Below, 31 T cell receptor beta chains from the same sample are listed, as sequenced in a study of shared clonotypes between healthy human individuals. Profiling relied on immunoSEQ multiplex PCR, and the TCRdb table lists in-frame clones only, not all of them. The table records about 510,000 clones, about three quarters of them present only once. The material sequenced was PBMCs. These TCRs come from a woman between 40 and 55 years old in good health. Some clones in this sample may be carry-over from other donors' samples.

The CDR3 nucleotides read TGCGCCAGCAGCCAATTTAGCGGGAGAGCTTACAATGAGCAGTTCTTC. Translating gives CASSQFSGRAYNEQFF. The V and J genes are TRBV4-3 and TRBJ2-1; 9 nucleotides match TRBD2. V trimming: 2 bases; J trimming: 4 bases; junction bases outside the gene matches: 6. In germline, CDR1 is LGHNA, CDR2 YSLEER. This CDR3 is built from 16 residues.

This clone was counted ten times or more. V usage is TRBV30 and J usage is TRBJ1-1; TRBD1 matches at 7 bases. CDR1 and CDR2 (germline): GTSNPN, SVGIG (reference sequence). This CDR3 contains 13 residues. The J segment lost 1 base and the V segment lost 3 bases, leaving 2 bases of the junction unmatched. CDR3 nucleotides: TGTGCCTGGAGCCGGACAGGGAACACTGAAGCTTTCTTT. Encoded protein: CAWSRTGNTEAFF. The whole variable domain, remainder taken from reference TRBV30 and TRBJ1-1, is SQTIHQWPATLVQPVGSPLSLECTVEGTSNPNLYWYRQAAGRGLQLLFYSVGIGQISSEVPQNLSASRPQDRQFILSSKKLLLSDSGFYLCAWSRTGNTEAFFGQGTRLTVV.

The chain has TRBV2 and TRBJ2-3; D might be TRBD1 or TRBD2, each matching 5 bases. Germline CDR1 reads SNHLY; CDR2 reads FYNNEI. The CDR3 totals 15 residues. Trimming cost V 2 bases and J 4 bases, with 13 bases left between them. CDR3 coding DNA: TGTGCCAGCAGTGAAAGCCGGGGACGGGCAGATACGCAGTATTTT. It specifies CASSESRGRADTQYF. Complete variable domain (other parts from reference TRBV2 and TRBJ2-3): EPEVTQTPSHQVTQMGQEVILRCVPISNHLYFYWYRQILGQKVEFLVSFYNNEISEKSEIFDDQFSVERPDGSNFTLKIRSTKLEDSAMYFCASSESRGRADTQYFGPGTRLTVL.

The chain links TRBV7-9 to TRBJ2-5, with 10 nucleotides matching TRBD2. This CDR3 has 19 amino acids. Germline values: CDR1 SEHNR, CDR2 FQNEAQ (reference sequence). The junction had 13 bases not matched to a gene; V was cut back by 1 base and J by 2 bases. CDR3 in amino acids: CASSLVWLAGGKRQETQYF. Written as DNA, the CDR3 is TGTGCCAGCAGCTTAGTTTGGTTAGCGGGAGGTAAGAGGCAAGAGACCCAGTACTTC.

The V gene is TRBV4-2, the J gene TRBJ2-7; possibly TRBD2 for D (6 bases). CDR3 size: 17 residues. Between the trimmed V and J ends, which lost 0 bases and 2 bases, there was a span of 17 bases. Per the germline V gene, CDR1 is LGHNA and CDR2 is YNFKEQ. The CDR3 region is CASSQDLSRDPTYEQYF. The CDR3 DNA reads TGTGCCAGCAGCCAAGATTTATCGCGGGACCCCACCTACGAGCAGTACTTC.

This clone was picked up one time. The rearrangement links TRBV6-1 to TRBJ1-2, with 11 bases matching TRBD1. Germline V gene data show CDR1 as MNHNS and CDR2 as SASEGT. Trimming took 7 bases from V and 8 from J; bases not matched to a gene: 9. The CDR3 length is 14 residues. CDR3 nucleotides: TGTGCCAGCACTTTAGGACAGGGGGCAGGGGGCTACACCTTC. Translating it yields CASTLGQGAGGYTF.

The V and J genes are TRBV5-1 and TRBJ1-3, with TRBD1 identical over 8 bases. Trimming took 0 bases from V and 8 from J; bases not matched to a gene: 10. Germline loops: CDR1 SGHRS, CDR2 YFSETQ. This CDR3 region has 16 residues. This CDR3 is CASSLAPPGQGYTIYF. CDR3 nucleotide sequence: TGCGCCAGCAGCTTGGCCCCACCCGGACAGGGCTACACCATATATTTT.

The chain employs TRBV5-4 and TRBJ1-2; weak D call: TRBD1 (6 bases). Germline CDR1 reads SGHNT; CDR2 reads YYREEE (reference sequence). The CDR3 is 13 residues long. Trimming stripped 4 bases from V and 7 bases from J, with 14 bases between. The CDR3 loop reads CASSVYQGFGYTF. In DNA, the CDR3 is TGTGCCAGCAGCGTATACCAGGGGTTTGGCTACACCTTC.

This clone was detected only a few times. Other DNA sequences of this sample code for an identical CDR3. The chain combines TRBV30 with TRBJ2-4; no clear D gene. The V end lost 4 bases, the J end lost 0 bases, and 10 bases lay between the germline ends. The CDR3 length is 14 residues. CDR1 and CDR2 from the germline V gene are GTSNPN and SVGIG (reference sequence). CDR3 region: CAWTDILAKNIQYF. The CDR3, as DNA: TGTGCCTGGACTGACATTCTAGCCAAAAACATTCAGTACTTC.

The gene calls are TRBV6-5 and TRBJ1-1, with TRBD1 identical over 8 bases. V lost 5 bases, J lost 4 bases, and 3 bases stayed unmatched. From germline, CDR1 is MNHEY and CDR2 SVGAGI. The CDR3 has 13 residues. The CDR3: CASSNTGGTEAFF. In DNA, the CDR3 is TGTGCCAGCAGTAACACAGGGGGCACTGAAGCTTTCTTT.

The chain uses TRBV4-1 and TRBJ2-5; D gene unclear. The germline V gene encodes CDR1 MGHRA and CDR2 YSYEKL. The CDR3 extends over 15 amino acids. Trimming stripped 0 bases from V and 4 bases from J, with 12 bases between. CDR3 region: CASSQDNTWGETQYF. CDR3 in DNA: TGCGCCAGCAGCCAAGACAACACCTGGGGAGAGACCCAGTACTTC.

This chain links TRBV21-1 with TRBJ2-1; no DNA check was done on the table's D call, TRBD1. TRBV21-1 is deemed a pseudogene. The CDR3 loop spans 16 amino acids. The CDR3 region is CASSRLRTGYYNEQFF. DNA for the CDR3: TGTGCCAGCAGCCGATTACGGACAGGGTACTACAATGAGCAGTTCTTC.

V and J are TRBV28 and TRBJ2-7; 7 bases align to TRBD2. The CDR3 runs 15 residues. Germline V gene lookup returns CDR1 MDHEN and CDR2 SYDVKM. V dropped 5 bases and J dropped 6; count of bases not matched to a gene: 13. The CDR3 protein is CASSPGLEGSPEQYF. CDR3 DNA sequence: TGTGCCAGCAGTCCCGGACTAGAAGGGAGCCCCGAGCAGTACTTC.

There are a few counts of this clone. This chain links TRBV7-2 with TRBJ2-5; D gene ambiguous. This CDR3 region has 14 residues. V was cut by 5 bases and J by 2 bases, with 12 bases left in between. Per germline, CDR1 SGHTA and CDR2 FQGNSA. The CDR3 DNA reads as TGTGCCAGCAGCAGCCAGACTGGGCAAGAGACCCAGTACTTC. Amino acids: CASSSQTGQETQYF.

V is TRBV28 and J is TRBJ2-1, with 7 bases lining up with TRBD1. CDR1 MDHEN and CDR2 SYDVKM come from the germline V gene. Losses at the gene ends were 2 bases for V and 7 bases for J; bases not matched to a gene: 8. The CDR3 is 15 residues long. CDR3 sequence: CASSLTGTAGNEQFF. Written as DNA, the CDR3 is TGTGCCAGCAGTTTAACCGGGACAGCCGGGAATGAGCAGTTCTTC.

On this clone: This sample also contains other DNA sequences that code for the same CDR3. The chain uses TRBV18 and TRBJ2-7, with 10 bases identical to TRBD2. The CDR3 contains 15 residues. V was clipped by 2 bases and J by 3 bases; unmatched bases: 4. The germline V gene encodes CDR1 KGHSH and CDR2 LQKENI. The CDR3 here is CASSPSGLAVYEQYF. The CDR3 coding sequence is TGTGCCAGCTCACCATCAGGACTAGCGGTCTACGAGCAGTACTTC.

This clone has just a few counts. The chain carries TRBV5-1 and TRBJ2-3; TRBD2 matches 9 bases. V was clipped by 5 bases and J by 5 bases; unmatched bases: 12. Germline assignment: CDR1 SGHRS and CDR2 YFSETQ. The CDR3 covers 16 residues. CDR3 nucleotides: TGCGCCAGCAGTTGGATGACTAGCGGCCAGGGAGATACGCAGTATTTT. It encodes CASSWMTSGQGDTQYF.

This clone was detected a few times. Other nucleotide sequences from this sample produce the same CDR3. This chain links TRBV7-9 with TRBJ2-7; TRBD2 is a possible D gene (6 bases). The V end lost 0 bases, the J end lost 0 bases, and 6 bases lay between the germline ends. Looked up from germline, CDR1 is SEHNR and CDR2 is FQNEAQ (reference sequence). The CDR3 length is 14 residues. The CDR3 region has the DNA TGTGCCAGCAGCTTAGCGGGAGGCTCCTACGAGCAGTACTTC. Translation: CASSLAGGSYEQYF.

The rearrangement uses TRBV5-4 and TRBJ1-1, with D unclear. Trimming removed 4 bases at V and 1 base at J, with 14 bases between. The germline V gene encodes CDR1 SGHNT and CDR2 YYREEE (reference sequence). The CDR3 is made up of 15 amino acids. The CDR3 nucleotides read TGTGCCAGCAGCCCGCCCCACACAAGGAACACTGAAGCTTTCTTT. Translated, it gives CASSPPHTRNTEAFF.

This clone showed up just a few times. The CDR3 DNA reads TGTGCCAGTAGTATAGGCGGGGCTTATGGCTACACCTTC. This sequence encodes CASSIGGAYGYTF. The chain couples TRBV19 to TRBJ1-2; perhaps TRBD1 as D (5 bases). This CDR3 region has 13 residues. The V and J ends lost 1 base and 5 bases respectively, with 8 bases between them. Germline CDR1 reads LNHDA; CDR2 reads SQIVND (reference sequence).

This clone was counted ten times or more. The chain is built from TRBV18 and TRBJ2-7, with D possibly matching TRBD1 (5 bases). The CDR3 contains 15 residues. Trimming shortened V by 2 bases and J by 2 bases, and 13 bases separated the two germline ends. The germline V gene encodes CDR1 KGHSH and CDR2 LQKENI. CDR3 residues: CASSPGQGPTYEQYF. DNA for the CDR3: TGTGCCAGCTCACCAGGGCAGGGCCCCACCTACGAGCAGTACTTC.

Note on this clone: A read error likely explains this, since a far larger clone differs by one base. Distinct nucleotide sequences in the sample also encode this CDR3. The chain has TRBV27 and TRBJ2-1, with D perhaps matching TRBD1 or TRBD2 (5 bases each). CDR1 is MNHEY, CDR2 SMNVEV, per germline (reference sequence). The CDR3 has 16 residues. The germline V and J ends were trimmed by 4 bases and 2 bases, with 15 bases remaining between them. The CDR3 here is CASSSLQRGAYNEQFF. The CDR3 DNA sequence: TGTGCCAGCAGTTCCCTCCAACGGGGCGCCTACAATGAGCAGTTCTTC.

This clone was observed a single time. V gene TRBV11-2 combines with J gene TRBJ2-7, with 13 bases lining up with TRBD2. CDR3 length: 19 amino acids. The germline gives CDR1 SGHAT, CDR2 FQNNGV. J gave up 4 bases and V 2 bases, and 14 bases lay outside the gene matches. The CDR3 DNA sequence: TGTGCCAGCAGCTTACTCCCCGGACTAGCGGGAGCAACCGGGTACGAGCAGTACTTC. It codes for CASSLLPGLAGATGYEQYF.

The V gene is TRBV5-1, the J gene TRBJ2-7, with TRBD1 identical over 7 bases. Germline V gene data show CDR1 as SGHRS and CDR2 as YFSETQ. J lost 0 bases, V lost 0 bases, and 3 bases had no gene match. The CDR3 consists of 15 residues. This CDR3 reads CASSLATGSSYEQYF. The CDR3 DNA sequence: TGCGCCAGCAGCTTGGCGACAGGGAGCTCCTACGAGCAGTACTTC.

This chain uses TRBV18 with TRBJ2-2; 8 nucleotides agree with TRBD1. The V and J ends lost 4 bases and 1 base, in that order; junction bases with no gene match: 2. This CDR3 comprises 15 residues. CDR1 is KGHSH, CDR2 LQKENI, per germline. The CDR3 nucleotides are TGTGCCAGCTCACTGGGACAGGTGAACACCGGGGAGCTGTTTTTT. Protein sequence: CASSLGQVNTGELFF.

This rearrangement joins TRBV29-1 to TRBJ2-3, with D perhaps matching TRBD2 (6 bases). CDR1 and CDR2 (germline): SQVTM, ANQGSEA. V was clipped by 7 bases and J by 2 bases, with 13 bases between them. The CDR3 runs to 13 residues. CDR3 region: CSAGGGDTDTQYF. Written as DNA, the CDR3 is TGCAGCGCTGGGGGAGGCGACACAGATACGCAGTATTTT.

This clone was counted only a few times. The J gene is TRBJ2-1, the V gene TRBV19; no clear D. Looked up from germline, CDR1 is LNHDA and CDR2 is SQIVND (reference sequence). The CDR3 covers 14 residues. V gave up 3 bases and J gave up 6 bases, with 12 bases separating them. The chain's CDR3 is CASSITGLVNEQFF. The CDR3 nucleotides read TGTGCCAGTAGTATTACGGGTTTAGTCAATGAGCAGTTCTTC.

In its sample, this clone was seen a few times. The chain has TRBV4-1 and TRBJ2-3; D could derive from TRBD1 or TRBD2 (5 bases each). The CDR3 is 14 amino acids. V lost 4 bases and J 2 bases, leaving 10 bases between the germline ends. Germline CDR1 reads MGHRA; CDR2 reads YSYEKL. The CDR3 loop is CASSLGPNTDTQYF. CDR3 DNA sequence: TGCGCCAGCAGCCTGGGACCAAACACAGATACGCAGTATTTT.

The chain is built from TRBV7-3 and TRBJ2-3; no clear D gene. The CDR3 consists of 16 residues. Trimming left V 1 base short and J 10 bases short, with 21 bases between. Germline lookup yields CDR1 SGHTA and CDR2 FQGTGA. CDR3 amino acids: CASSLRGSQSGYPQYF. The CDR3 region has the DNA TGTGCCAGCAGCTTAAGGGGTAGCCAATCGGGCTATCCGCAGTATTTT.

The chain's CDR3 is CASRGRQGGEKLFF. DNA of the CDR3: TGTGCCTCAAGGGGACGACAGGGAGGTGAAAAACTGTTTTTT. J is TRBJ1-4 and V is TRBV7-8, with 7 bases fitting TRBD1. Germline CDR1 reads SGHVS; CDR2 reads FQNEAQ. This CDR3 has 14 amino acids. V shed 11 bases, J shed 7 bases, and the junction held 13 bases outside the gene matches.

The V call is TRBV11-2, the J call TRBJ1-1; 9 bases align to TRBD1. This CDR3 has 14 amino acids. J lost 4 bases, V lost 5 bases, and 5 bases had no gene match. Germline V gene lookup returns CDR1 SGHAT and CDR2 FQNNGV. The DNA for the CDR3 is TGTGCCAGCAGCGAACCGACAGGGGGCACTGAAGCTTTCTTT. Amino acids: CASSEPTGGTEAFF.